These T cell receptor beta chains were read from a single sample in a study of cytomegalovirus exposure and HLA in healthy donors. The assay was immunoSEQ multiplex PCR, and TCRdb's table has in-frame clones only and misses some. The sample contains about 150,000 clones, about 66% of which appear only once. Source material: PBMCs. The source is a male donor in good health and CMV-seronegative. Both conserved end residues are part of each CDR3. Each record gives: clone size, V gene, J gene, D gene, CDR3 protein, CDR3 DNA. D genes are given only for firm matches. Expanded clones get a size class; other rows say once, few or many, or leave the size out.

>-|TRBV6-5|TRBJ2-7|TRBD1
CASSWDSYEQYF
TGTGCCAGCAGCTGGGACAGCTACGAGCAGTACTTC
>-|TRBV21-1|TRBJ2-7|-
CASSKYKVKWVGAGKFYEQYF
TGTGCCAGCAGCAAATATAAGGTAAAGTGGGTGGGAGCGGGGAAATTCTACGAGCAGTACTTC
>-|TRBV9|TRBJ1-2|-
CASSVAGHLLYGYTF
TGTGCCAGCAGCGTAGCGGGACACCTACTCTATGGCTACACCTTC
>-|TRBV5-1|TRBJ2-1|TRBD2
CASSLGLAGGDSYNEQFF
TGCGCCAGCAGCTTGGGACTAGCGGGGGGGGATTCCTACAATGAGCAGTTCTTC
>-|TRBV27|TRBJ1-6|-
CASSLEGRGSPLHF
TGTGCCAGCAGTTTAGAAGGGAGGGGTTCACCCCTCCACTTT
>-|TRBV27|TRBJ2-7|-
CASSPSLALQQYF
TGTGCCAGCAGTCCCTCTCTGGCTCTCCAGCAGTACTTC
>-|TRBV5-4|TRBJ2-2|-
CASSPPAGNTGELFF
TGTGCCAGCAGCCCCCCAGCAGGGAACACCGGGGAGCTGTTTTTT
>-|TRBV5-5|TRBJ1-5|-
CASSLGGYEPQHF
TGTGCCAGCAGTCTGGGAGGGTATGAGCCCCAGCATTTT
>-|TRBV5-1|TRBJ1-2|TRBD1
CASSAGQLANYGYTF
TGCGCCAGCAGCGCGGGACAGCTAGCTAACTATGGCTACACCTTC
>-|TRBV2|TRBJ1-3|-
CASSPHSGNTIYF
TGTGCCAGCAGCCCCCACTCTGGAAACACCATATATTTT
>-|TRBV19|TRBJ1-2|-
CASTRQVNYGYTF
TGTGCCAGTACTCGGCAGGTTAACTATGGCTACACCTTC
>-|TRBV4-1|TRBJ2-3|TRBD1
CASTLGQGRRTDTQYF
TGCGCCAGCACCCTAGGACAGGGGAGGAGGACAGATACGCAGTATTTT
>-|TRBV14|TRBJ1-2|-
CASSQPGGRGYTF
TGTGCCAGCAGCCAACCGGGGGGAAGGGGCTACACCTTC
>-|TRBV11-2|TRBJ2-7|-
CASSLTVQGAYEQYF
TGTGCCAGCAGCCTTACAGTACAGGGCGCCTACGAGCAGTACTTC
>-|TRBV4-1|TRBJ1-3|-
CASSTGSSGNTIYF
TGCGCCAGCAGTACAGGGAGCTCTGGAAACACCATATATTTT
>once|TRBV2|TRBJ1-2|TRBD1
CASIRDRGRRGYGYTF
TGTGCCAGCATAAGGGACAGGGGGCGACGGGGCTATGGCTACACCTTC
>-|TRBV9|TRBJ2-6|-
CASSDYSGANVLTF
TGTGCCAGCAGCGACTACTCTGGGGCCAACGTCCTGACTTTC
>-|TRBV28|TRBJ1-1|TRBD1
CASTLPGTGKDEAFF
TGTGCCAGCACCTTGCCCGGGACAGGGAAAGATGAAGCTTTCTTT
>-|TRBV7-9|TRBJ2-5|-
CASSFDSQETQYF
TGTGCCAGCAGCTTCGACAGCCAAGAGACCCAGTACTTC
>-|TRBV7-3|TRBJ2-5|TRBD2
CASSLNGGRGETQYF
TGTGCCAGCAGCTTGAACGGGGGGAGGGGAGAGACCCAGTACTTC
>-|TRBV7-3|TRBJ2-3|TRBD1
CASSQARGGAGDTQYF
TGTGCCAGCAGCCAAGCCCGAGGGGGCGCAGGAGATACGCAGTATTTT
>-|TRBV29-1|TRBJ2-7|TRBD1
CSVVPGTGGIEQYF
TGCAGCGTAGTTCCCGGGACAGGGGGAATCGAGCAGTACTTC
>-|TRBV9|TRBJ2-2|TRBD1
CASSAGQGTYTGELFF
TGTGCCAGCAGCGCGGGACAGGGGACCTACACCGGGGAGCTGTTTTTT
>-|TRBV5-1|TRBJ1-1|-
CASSFWGQNTEAFF
TGCGCCAGCAGCTTTTGGGGGCAGAACACTGAAGCTTTCTTT
>-|TRBV11-2|TRBJ2-1|-
CASSLSGGAPNEQFF
TGTGCCAGCAGCTTAAGTGGGGGGGCCCCTAATGAGCAGTTCTTC
>-|TRBV19|TRBJ1-1|TRBD1
CASRGQGGTEAFF
TGTGCCAGTAGGGGACAGGGCGGAACTGAAGCTTTCTTT
>-|TRBV19|TRBJ2-7|-
CASSNAGSYEQYF
TGTGCCAGTAGTAATGCGGGGTCCTACGAGCAGTACTTC
>once|TRBV6-1|TRBJ1-1|-
CASRRQSHEAFF
TGTGCCAGCAGACGACAGTCCCATGAAGCTTTCTTT
>-|TRBV20-1|TRBJ2-5|-
CSASPRETQYF
TGCAGTGCTAGTCCCCGGGAGACCCAGTACTTC
>-|TRBV28|TRBJ2-7|TRBD1
CASTGPPGQGPYEQYF
TGTGCCAGCACAGGCCCACCGGGACAGGGCCCCTACGAGCAGTACTTC
>-|TRBV30|TRBJ1-2|-
CAWIGGRGNYGYTF
TGTGCCTGGATAGGTGGGAGGGGAAACTATGGCTACACCTTC
>-|TRBV5-1|TRBJ2-7|TRBD2
CASSLAGGGYEQYF
TGCGCCAGCAGCTTGGCGGGGGGGGGTTACGAGCAGTACTTC
>-|TRBV18|TRBJ2-3|-
CASSPGRPLTDTQYF
TGTGCCAGCTCACCGGGCAGGCCCCTCACAGATACGCAGTATTTT
>-|TRBV28|TRBJ2-7|TRBD1
CASSLRSYRGQKYEQYF
TGTGCCAGCAGCCTAAGGAGTTACAGGGGGCAAAAATACGAGCAGTACTTC
>-|TRBV5-1|TRBJ1-5|-
CASSLSGGFQPQHF
TGCGCCAGCAGCTTATCAGGTGGTTTCCAGCCCCAGCATTTT
>-|TRBV6-5|TRBJ2-2|TRBD1
CASSSQGALAGELFF
TGTGCCAGCAGTTCACAGGGGGCGCTCGCCGGGGAGCTGTTTTTT
>few|TRBV27|TRBJ2-3|-
CASSFGGEGTDTQYF
TGTGCCAGCAGTTTCGGCGGGGAGGGCACAGATACGCAGTATTTT
>-|TRBV5-6|TRBJ2-1|TRBD1
CASSLDRGRFYEQFF
TGTGCCAGCAGCTTGGACAGGGGGCGGTTCTATGAGCAGTTCTTC
>-|TRBV27|TRBJ2-5|-
CASSLRGSPAREQYF
TGTGCCAGCAGCCTGAGGGGGTCCCCGGCGCGGGAGCAGTACTTC
>-|TRBV19|TRBJ1-2|-
CASSIDSYGYTF
TGTGCCAGTAGTATTGACAGCTATGGCTACACCTTC
>-|TRBV5-4|TRBJ1-5|TRBD1
CASRVPGQDDQPQHF
TGTGCCAGCAGAGTGCCCGGACAGGACGATCAGCCCCAGCATTTT
>-|TRBV6-5|TRBJ2-1|TRBD1
CASSYGIQGQHEQFF
TGTGCCAGCAGTTACGGGATTCAGGGACAGCATGAGCAGTTCTTC
>-|TRBV6-1|TRBJ2-7|TRBD1
CASSADRVYEQYF
TGTGCCAGCAGTGCCGACAGGGTCTACGAGCAGTACTTC